A single sample gave rise to the 28 T cell receptor beta chains below, sequenced in a study of monozygotic twins with inflammatory bowel disease. TCRdb re-called the 5' RACE reads, yielding one record per CDR3 amino acid sequence without DNA. This table holds approximately 400,000 distinct CDR3 sequences. The material sequenced was blood. The receptors stem from a human donor with ulcerative colitis or Crohn's disease, or a healthy co-twin of an affected twin (not recorded which).

This sequence joins TRBV5-1 and TRBJ2-3. The germline V gene encodes CDR1 SGHRS and CDR2 YFSETQ. The CDR3 totals 16 residues. CDR3 loop: CASSSRPSGSPDTQYF.

The chain couples TRBV11-2 to TRBJ1-2; TCRdb calls TRBD1, which cannot be checked without DNA. Germline CDR1 is SGHAT and CDR2 is FQNNGV. The CDR3 is 14 amino acids. The CDR3 is CASSLRGFGYGYTF.

This sequence joins TRBV7-9 and TRBJ1-5. The germline V gene encodes CDR1 SEHNR and CDR2 FQNEAQ (reference sequence). The CDR3 has 14 residues. The CDR3 is CASSHPGRDQPQHF. Combining the CDR3 with reference TRBV7-9 and TRBJ1-5 gives the whole variable domain DTGVSQNPRHKITKRGQNVTFRCDPISEHNRLYWYRQTLGQGPEFLTYFQNEAQLEKSRLLSDRFSAERPKGSFSTLEIQRTEQGDSAMYLCASSHPGRDQPQHFGDGTRLSIL.

The rearrangement uses TRBV5-1 and TRBJ2-7; TCRdb reports TRBD1, a call that lacks DNA to check it against. The CDR3 contains 15 residues. The V gene's germline CDR1 is SGHRS and CDR2 YFSETQ. CDR3 sequence: CASSPPGQGTLEQYF.

This sequence joins TRBV19 and TRBJ2-2; no DNA is available, so the TRBD2 call from TCRdb remains unchecked. Germline assignment: CDR1 LNHDA and CDR2 SQIVND (reference sequence). The CDR3 is 16 residues long. CDR3 protein: CASMGGLAGEAGELFF.

J is TRBJ2-7 and V is TRBV5-4. The germline V gene has CDR1 SGHNT and CDR2 YYREEE (reference sequence). The CDR3 sequence is 16 residues long. The CDR3 region is CASSLDIGPSSYEQYF.

CDR3: CASSPPGPPVTDTGELFF. This chain connects TRBV4-3 to TRBJ2-2; TCRdb names TRBD1, which stays unverified in the absence of DNA. Per germline, CDR1 LGHNA and CDR2 YSLEER. There are 18 residues in the CDR3.

The rearrangement joins TRBV9 to TRBJ2-5; TCRdb indicates TRBD1, and absent DNA this call remains unverified. The CDR3 extends over 15 amino acids. The germline V gene has CDR1 SGDLS and CDR2 YYNGEE. CDR3 residues: CASSGAGASGETQYF.

The J gene is TRBJ2-3, the V gene TRBV7-9; TCRdb's assignment of TRBD2 cannot be checked, as there is no DNA. The CDR3 extends over 17 amino acids. The V gene's germline CDR1 is SEHNR and CDR2 FQNEAQ (reference sequence). The chain's CDR3 is CASSPTWWAGFTDTQYF.

The rearrangement links TRBV15 to TRBJ2-3; TCRdb lists TRBD1, though no DNA is available to test this call. This CDR3 spans 16 amino acids. CDR1 and CDR2 (germline): LNHNV, YYDKDF (reference sequence). The CDR3 sequence is CATSRDMTPAADTQYF.

The V call is TRBV7-9, the J call TRBJ2-7; with no DNA, the TCRdb D assignment of TRBD1 cannot be verified. CDR3 length equals 15 residues. Germline V gene data show CDR1 as SEHNR and CDR2 as FQNEAQ (reference sequence). The CDR3 region is CASSPLGTGGYEQYF. The entire variable domain, with the rest obtained from reference TRBV7-9 and TRBJ2-7, is as follows: DTGVSQNPRHKITKRGQNVTFRCDPISEHNRLYWYRQTLGQGPEFLTYFQNEAQLEKSRLLSDRFSAERPKGSFSTLEIQRTEQGDSAMYLCASSPLGTGGYEQYFGPGTRLTVT.

The genes are TRBV27 and TRBJ1-4; TCRdb outputs TRBD1, but without DNA this stays unchecked. Per the germline V gene, CDR1 is MNHEY and CDR2 is SMNVEV (reference sequence). The CDR3 length is 12 residues. The CDR3 loop reads CASSIQGEKLFF.

The CDR3 here is CASSLGVAGGPDEQFF. V and J are TRBV7-9 and TRBJ2-1; TCRdb picks TRBD2, but there is no DNA to check that call. Germline V CDR1 and CDR2: SEHNR, FQNEAQ (reference sequence). The CDR3 loop spans 16 amino acids.

This chain connects TRBV4-3 to TRBJ1-2; TCRdb selects TRBD1, and the lack of DNA leaves this call unchecked. Germline V gene sequence: CDR1 LGHNA, CDR2 YSLEER. The CDR3 sequence is 13 residues long. This CDR3 is CASSQDGARGYTF.

CDR3 region: CSGRDPPRYNEQFF. The chain has TRBV20-1 and TRBJ2-1; without DNA, the TCRdb call of TRBD2 cannot be checked. This CDR3 contains 14 residues. The germline CDR1 and CDR2 sequences are DFQATT and SNEGSKA (reference sequence).

The genes are TRBV2 and TRBJ2-7; TCRdb designates TRBD1, a call that cannot be tested without DNA. This CDR3 spans 15 amino acids. Germline V gene data show CDR1 as SNHLY and CDR2 as FYNNEI. The CDR3 loop is CASTPNPGDVDEQYF.

The genes are TRBV5-1 and TRBJ2-1; the D gene TCRdb calls, TRBD2, cannot be checked with no DNA. CDR1 and CDR2 from the germline V gene are SGHRS and YFSETQ. The CDR3 totals 14 residues. The chain's CDR3 is CASSPSGRGDEQFF.

V and J are TRBV20-1 and TRBJ1-6; TCRdb lists TRBD1, though no DNA is available to test this call. CDR1 and CDR2 (germline): DFQATT, SNEGSKA (reference sequence). The CDR3 spans 19 residues. This CDR3 is CSARDLGQGGSSYNSPLHF.

This rearrangement joins TRBV27 to TRBJ1-5; checking the TCRdb D call of TRBD1 is not possible without DNA. The germline V gene encodes CDR1 MNHEY and CDR2 SMNVEV (reference sequence). CDR3 length: 15 amino acids. The CDR3 loop reads CASSHQGFGNQPQHF.

This chain joins TRBV20-1 and TRBJ2-7; TCRdb picks TRBD1, but there is no DNA to check that call. The length of the CDR3 is 15 residues. The germline CDR1 and CDR2 sequences are DFQATT and SNEGSKA (reference sequence). This CDR3 reads CSAHSGDRVTYEQYF.

The chain recombines TRBV4-3 with TRBJ2-3; TCRdb selects TRBD1, and the lack of DNA leaves this call unchecked. Germline assignment: CDR1 LGHNA and CDR2 YSLEER. The CDR3 has 15 residues. CDR3 sequence reads: CASSPEAGQIDTQYF.

The chain combines TRBV5-1 with TRBJ2-7. From germline, CDR1 is SGHRS and CDR2 YFSETQ. There are 14 residues in the CDR3. The CDR3 sequence is CASSLPDGPYEQYF.

This sequence joins TRBV12-3 or TRBV12-4 and TRBJ2-5. The CDR3 covers 14 residues. CDR3 region: CASRISGTQETQYF.

The chain links TRBV7-3 to TRBJ2-7; TCRdb lists TRBD1, though no DNA is available to test this call. This CDR3 has 13 residues. Germline CDR1 is SGHTA and CDR2 is FQGTGA. CDR3 region: CASSSPPNYEQYF.

The V gene is TRBV27, the J gene TRBJ2-3; the D gene TCRdb calls, TRBD2, cannot be checked with no DNA. The CDR3 is made up of 15 amino acids. From germline, CDR1 is MNHEY and CDR2 SMNVEV (reference sequence). CDR3 protein: CASSLGGSFPDTQYF.

The genes are TRBV7-9 and TRBJ1-1; lacking DNA, the TRBD1 call made by TCRdb goes unchecked. The CDR3 is made up of 13 amino acids. Germline CDR1 is SEHNR and CDR2 is FQNEAQ (reference sequence). CDR3 sequence: CATTGGPNTEAFF.

The J gene is TRBJ2-7, the V gene TRBV7-6; absent DNA, TCRdb's TRBD2 call cannot be checked. CDR3 size: 13 residues. Germline V gene sequence: CDR1 SGHVS, CDR2 FNYEAQ. CDR3 amino acids: CASSLTIGYEQYF.

V usage is TRBV20-1 and J usage is TRBJ1-4; there is no DNA to check the TCRdb D call of TRBD1. From germline, CDR1 is DFQATT and CDR2 SNEGSKA (reference sequence). This CDR3 spans 13 amino acids. The CDR3 here is CSAREGRGEKLFF.